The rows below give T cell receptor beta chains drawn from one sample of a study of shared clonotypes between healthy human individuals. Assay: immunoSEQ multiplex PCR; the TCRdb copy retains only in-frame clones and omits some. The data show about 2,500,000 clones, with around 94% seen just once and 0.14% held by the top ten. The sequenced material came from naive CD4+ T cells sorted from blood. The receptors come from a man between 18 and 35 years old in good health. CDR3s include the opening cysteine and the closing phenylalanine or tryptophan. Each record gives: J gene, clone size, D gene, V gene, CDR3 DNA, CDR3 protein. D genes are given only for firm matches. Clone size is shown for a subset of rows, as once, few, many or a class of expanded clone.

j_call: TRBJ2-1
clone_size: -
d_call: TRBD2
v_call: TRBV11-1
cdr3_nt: TGTGCCAGCAGCTCCACCGGGACTAACACCAATGAGCAGTTCTTC
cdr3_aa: CASSSTGTNTNEQFF

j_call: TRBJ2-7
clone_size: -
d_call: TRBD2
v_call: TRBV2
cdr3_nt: TGTGCCAGCAGTGATTTGGGGATCTGGACTAGCGGGAGGGAAATAGTCGAGCAGTACTTC
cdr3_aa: CASSDLGIWTSGREIVEQYF

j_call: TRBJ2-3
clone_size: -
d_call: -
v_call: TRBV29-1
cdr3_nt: TGCAGCGTTGGTTTCCTCGGCACAGATACGCAGTATTTT
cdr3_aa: CSVGFLGTDTQYF

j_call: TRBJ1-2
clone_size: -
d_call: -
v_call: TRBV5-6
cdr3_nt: TGTGCCAGCAGCGGGGGACACCTGTATTATGGCTACACCTTC
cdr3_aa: CASSGGHLYYGYTF

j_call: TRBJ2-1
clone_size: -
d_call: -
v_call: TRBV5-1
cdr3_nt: TGCGCCAGCAGCTCTAACCCGCTAAGCTCCTACAATGAGCAGTTCTTC
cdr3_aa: CASSSNPLSSYNEQFF

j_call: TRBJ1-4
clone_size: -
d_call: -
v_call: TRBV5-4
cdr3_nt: TGTGCCAGCAGCTTGACAGTCAGTGAAAAACTGTTTTTT
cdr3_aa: CASSLTVSEKLFF

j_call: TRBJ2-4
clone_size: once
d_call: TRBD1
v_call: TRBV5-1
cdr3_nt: TGCGCCAGCAGCCTACAGGGGGGACTAGCCAAAAACATTCAGTACTTC
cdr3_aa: CASSLQGGLAKNIQYF

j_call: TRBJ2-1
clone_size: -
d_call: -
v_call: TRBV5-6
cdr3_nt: TGTGCCAGCAGCCTCCGCAATGAGCAGTTCTTC
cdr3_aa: CASSLRNEQFF

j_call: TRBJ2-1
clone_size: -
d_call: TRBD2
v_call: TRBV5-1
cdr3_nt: TGCGCCAGCAGCCCGGGGACTAGCGGGGGGCGTGAGCAGTTCTTC
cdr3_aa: CASSPGTSGGREQFF

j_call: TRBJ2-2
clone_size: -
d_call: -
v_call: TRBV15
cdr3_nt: TGTGCCACCAGCAGAGATCCACCGGTGCCGAACACCGGGGAGCTGTTTTTT
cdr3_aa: CATSRDPPVPNTGELFF

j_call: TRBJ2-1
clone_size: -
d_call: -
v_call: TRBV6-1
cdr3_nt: TGTGCCAGCAGTGAAGGTCAGACTAAGGGGCCCAATGAGCAGTTCTTC
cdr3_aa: CASSEGQTKGPNEQFF

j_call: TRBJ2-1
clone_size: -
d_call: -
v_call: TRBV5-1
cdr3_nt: TGCGCCAGCAGCTCCGGGGGCCCTTCGAGGAATGAGCAGTTCTTC
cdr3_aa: CASSSGGPSRNEQFF

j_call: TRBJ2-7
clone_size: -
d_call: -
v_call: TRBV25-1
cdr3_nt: TGTGCCAGCAGTGCCAAGGGACCGGGCCGCTACGAGCAGTACTTC
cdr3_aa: CASSAKGPGRYEQYF

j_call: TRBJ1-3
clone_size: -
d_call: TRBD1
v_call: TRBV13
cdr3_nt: TGTGCCAGCATAACCACAGGGGTTCTCTCTGGAAACACCATATATTTT
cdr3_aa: CASITTGVLSGNTIYF

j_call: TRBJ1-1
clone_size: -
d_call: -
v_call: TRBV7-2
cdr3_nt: TGTGCCAGCAGCTTACGTCGGAACACTGAAGCTTTCTTT
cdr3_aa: CASSLRRNTEAFF

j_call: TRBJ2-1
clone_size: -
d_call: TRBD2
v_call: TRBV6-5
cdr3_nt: TGTGCCAGCAGACCCACCAACATAGCGGGTAGGCAGTTCTTC
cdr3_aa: CASRPTNIAGRQFF

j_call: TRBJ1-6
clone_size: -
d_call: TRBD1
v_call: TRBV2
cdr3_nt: TGTGCCAGCAGTGAAGTCGGGACAGCAAATTCACCCCTCCACTTT
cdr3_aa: CASSEVGTANSPLHF

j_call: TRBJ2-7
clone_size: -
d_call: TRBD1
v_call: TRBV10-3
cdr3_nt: TGTGCCATCAGTGAGTCAGGGGGCTACGACGAGCAGTACTTC
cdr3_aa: CAISESGGYDEQYF

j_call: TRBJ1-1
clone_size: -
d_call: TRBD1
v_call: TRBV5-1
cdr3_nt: TGCGCCAGCAGCTTTGGACAGGATGGCACTGAAGCTTTCTTT
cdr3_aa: CASSFGQDGTEAFF

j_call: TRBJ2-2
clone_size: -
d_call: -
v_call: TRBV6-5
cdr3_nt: TGTGCCAGCAGTTCCAGGAACACCGGGGAGCTGTTTTTT
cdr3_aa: CASSSRNTGELFF

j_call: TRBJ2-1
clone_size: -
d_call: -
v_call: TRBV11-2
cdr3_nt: TGTGCCAGCAGCCTAGGGGGTAGGGCGGGAAATGAGCAGTTCTTC
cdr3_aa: CASSLGGRAGNEQFF

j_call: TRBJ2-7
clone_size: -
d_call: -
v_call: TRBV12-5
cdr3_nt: TGTGCTAGTGCCCGAGGGGGAGGCTCCTACGAGCAGTACTTC
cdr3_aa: CASARGGGSYEQYF

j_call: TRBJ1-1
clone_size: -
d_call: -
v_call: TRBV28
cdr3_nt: TGTGCAGCATGGGCACAGACGAACACTGAAGCTTTCTTT
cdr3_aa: CAAWAQTNTEAFF

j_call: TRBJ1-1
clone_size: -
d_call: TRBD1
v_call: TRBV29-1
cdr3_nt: TGCAGCGTTGAATGGACAGGGGGGGGTACTGAAGCTTTCTTT
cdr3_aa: CSVEWTGGGTEAFF

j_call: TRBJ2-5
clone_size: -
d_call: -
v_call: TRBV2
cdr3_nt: TGTGCCAGCAGCCTGGGGGCACAGACCCAGTACTTC
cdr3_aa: CASSLGAQTQYF

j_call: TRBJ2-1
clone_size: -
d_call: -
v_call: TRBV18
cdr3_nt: TGTGCCAGCTCACCGCCGGGAAGCGATGAGCAGTTCTTC
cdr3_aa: CASSPPGSDEQFF